These 12 T cell receptor beta chains originate from one sample sequenced in a study of T cell repertoires in cytomegalovirus infection. TCRdb ran MiXCR on the reads and lists one entry per CDR3 protein. Counted here are hundreds of thousands of distinct CDR3 sequences, roughly 15% occurring once; the ten biggest clones make up 12%. Input material: PBMCs. The origin of the receptors is a human donor in good health (CMV status not recorded). Some clones in this sample may be carry-over from other donors' samples.

This clonotype was seen repeatedly, ten times or more. The rearrangement links TRBV11-3 to TRBJ2-1; 7 positions match TRBD2. The V segment lost 5 bases and the J segment 6 bases; nucleotides outside the gene matches: 7. The CDR3 covers 14 residues. The germline gives CDR1 SGHNT, CDR2 YENEEA. CDR3: CASSLGGRANEQFF. The CDR3 DNA is TGTGCCAGCAGCCTCGGGGGGAGGGCCAATGAGCAGTTCTTC. The whole variable domain, filled in from reference TRBV11-3 and TRBJ2-1, reads EAGVVQSPRYKIIEKKQPVAFWCNPISGHNTLYWYLQNLGQGPELLIRYENEEAVDDSQLPKDRFSAERLKGVDSTLKIQPAELGDSAVYLCASSLGGRANEQFFGPGTRLTVL.

The rearrangement joins TRBV6-5 to TRBJ1-3; D call uncertain. CDR3 length: 13 amino acids. The V and J ends lost 4 bases and 6 bases respectively, with 10 bases between them. The germline gives CDR1 MNHEY, CDR2 SVGAGI. CDR3 nucleotide sequence: TGTGCCAGCAGTTGGGGTAGAGAAAACACCATATATTTT. Translation: CASSWGRENTIYF.

This clonotype has at least ten counts. The chain joins TRBV11-2 to TRBJ2-5; D may be TRBD1 (6 bases). The ends were cut back, 3 bases at V and 5 bases at J, with 13 bases in the middle. The CDR3 covers 14 residues. Germline V CDR1 and CDR2: SGHAT, FQNNGV. This CDR3 is CASSLDSPQETQYF. As DNA, the CDR3 is TGTGCCAGCAGCTTGGACAGCCCCCAGGAGACCCAGTACTTC.

This clonotype was seen at least ten times. The CDR3, as DNA: TGTGCCAGTAGGACAGGGAGCTCTGGGGCCAACGTCCTGACTTTC. Protein: CASRTGSSGANVLTF. This chain links TRBV19 with TRBJ2-6, with TRBD1 identical over 7 bases. V shed 6 bases and J 0 bases; nucleotides not matched to a gene: 2. Germline CDR1 and CDR2: LNHDA and SQIVND (reference sequence). The CDR3 covers 15 residues. Combining the CDR3 with reference TRBV19 and TRBJ2-6 gives the whole variable domain DGGITQSPKYLFRKEGQNVTLSCEQNLNHDAMYWYRQDPGQGLRLIYYSQIVNDFQKGDIAEGYSVSREKKESFPLTVTSAQKNPTAFYLCASRTGSSGANVLTFGAGSRLTVL.

This clonotype has only a few counts. The chain has TRBV4-3 and TRBJ2-3, with a tentative D call TRBD2 (6 bases). The CDR3 is made up of 18 amino acids. CDR1 LGHNA and CDR2 YSLEER come from the germline V gene. Trimming pared 1 base from V and 0 bases from J, leaving 17 bases between. CDR3 sequence: CASSQGAGLPTSTDTQYF. The CDR3 DNA reads as TGCGCCAGCAGCCAAGGCGCGGGACTCCCGACTAGCACAGATACGCAGTATTTT.

This clonotype was detected many times. This chain connects TRBV7-2 to TRBJ1-1; D gene ambiguous. V shed 3 bases and J shed 0 bases, with 8 bases lying between them. The CDR3 is 14 amino acids. Germline CDR1 is SGHTA and CDR2 is FQGNSA. CDR3 loop: CASSFREMNTEAFF. The CDR3 DNA sequence: TGTGCCAGCAGCTTTAGGGAAATGAACACTGAAGCTTTCTTT.

This clonotype was recorded many times. The chain joins TRBV2 to TRBJ2-7, with 9 nucleotides matching TRBD1. Germline values: CDR1 SNHLY, CDR2 FYNNEI. This CDR3 has 14 amino acids. V dropped 3 bases and J dropped 9; count of bases not matched to a gene: 9. For the CDR3, the DNA is TGTGCCAGCAGTGACCGACAGGGGGTTGCTCGGCAGTACTTC. Its protein is CASSDRQGVARQYF.

This clonotype was counted many times. The genes are TRBV7-9 and TRBJ2-5, with D unclear. Germline CDR1 is SEHNR and CDR2 is FQNEAQ (reference sequence). This CDR3 is built from 15 residues. V lost 6 bases, J lost 5 bases, and 19 bases lay in between. Here the CDR3 reads CASSLRARLGETQYF. CDR3 DNA: TGTGCCAGCAGTTTACGGGCCCGGCTCGGGGAGACCCAGTACTTC.

This clonotype was observed a handful of times. This chain joins TRBV4-3 and TRBJ1-1; weak D call: TRBD1 (5 bases). Germline V gene data show CDR1 as LGHNA and CDR2 as YSLEER. CDR3 length: 15 amino acids. V was shortened by 3 bases and J by 6 bases, with 17 bases between the two germline ends. The CDR3 DNA is TGCGCCAGCAGCCAGGACACTGGGGAGAGTGCTGAAGCTTTCTTT. Its protein product is CASSQDTGESAEAFF.

The chain links TRBV10-3 to TRBJ1-6, with 8 positions matching TRBD1. This CDR3 is built from 17 residues. Trimming at V came to 5 bases and at J to 7 bases, leaving 13 bases not matched to a gene. The germline gives CDR1 ENHRY, CDR2 SYGVKD. Written as DNA, the CDR3 is TGTGCCATCAGTCCGGATCAGGGGGCGAGGGAAAATTCACCCCTCCACTTT. Translating it yields CAISPDQGARENSPLHF.

V usage is TRBV4-1 and J usage is TRBJ1-3, with 11 positions matching TRBD1. V lost 2 bases to trimming and J lost 4 bases; unmatched junction nucleotides: 10. The CDR3 is 18 residues long. Germline V gives CDR1 MGHRA, CDR2 YSYEKL. The CDR3 protein is CASSQPGQGAGKGNTIYF. CDR3 coding DNA: TGCGCCAGCAGCCAACCCGGACAGGGGGCGGGAAAAGGAAACACCATATATTTT.

This clonotype appeared a few times. V gene TRBV6-1 combines with J gene TRBJ1-5; weak D call: TRBD1 (6 bases). V dropped 4 bases and J dropped 7 bases, with 14 bases sitting between them. The CDR3 consists of 14 residues. Germline lookup yields CDR1 MNHNS and CDR2 SASEGT. CDR3 protein: CASSGPTGAQPQHF. The CDR3 DNA sequence: TGTGCCAGCAGTGGACCGACAGGAGCCCAGCCCCAGCATTTT.